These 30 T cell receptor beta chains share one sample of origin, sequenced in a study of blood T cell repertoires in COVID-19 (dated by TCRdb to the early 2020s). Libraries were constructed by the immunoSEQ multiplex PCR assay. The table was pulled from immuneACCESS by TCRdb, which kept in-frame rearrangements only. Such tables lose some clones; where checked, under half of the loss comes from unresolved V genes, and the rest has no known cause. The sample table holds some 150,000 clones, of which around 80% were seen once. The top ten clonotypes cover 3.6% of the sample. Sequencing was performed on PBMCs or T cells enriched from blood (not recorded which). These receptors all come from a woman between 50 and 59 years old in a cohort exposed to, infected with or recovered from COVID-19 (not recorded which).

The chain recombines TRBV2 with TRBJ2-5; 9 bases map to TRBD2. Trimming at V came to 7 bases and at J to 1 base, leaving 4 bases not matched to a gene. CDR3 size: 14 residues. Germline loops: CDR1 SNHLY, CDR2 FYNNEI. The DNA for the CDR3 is TGTGCCAGCAAAACTAGCGGGTTCCAAGAGACCCAGTACTTC. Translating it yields CASKTSGFQETQYF.

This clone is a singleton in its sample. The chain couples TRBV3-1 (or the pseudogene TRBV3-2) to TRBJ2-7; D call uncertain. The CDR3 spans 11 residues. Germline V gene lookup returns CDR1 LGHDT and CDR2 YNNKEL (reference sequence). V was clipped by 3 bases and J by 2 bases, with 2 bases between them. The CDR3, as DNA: TGTGCCAGCAGCCACACCTACGAGCAGTACTTC. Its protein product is CASSHTYEQYF.

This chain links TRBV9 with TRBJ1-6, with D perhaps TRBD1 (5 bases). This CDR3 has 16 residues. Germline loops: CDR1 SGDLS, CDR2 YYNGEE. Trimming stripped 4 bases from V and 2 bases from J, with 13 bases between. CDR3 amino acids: CASSTSQVTYNSPLHF. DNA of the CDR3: TGTGCCAGCAGCACGTCACAGGTCACCTATAATTCACCCCTCCACTTT. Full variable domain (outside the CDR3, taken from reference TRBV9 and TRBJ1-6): DSGVTQTPKHLITATGQRVTLRCSPRSGDLSVYWYQQSLDQGLQFLIQYYNGEERAKGNILERFSAQQFPDLHSELNLSSLELGDSALYFCASSTSQVTYNSPLHFGNGTRLTVT.

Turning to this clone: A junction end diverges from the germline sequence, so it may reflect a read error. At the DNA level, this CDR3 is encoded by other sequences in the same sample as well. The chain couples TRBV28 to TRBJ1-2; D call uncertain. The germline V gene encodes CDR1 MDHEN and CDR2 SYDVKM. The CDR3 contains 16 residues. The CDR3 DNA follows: TGTGCCAGCAGTCGAGGGCAGGAACACCTGAGCTATGGTTACACCTTC. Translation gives CASSRGQEHLSYGYTF.

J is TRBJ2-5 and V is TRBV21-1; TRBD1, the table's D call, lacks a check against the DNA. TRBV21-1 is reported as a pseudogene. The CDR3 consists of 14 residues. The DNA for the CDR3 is TGTGCCAGCAGCAACGGACAGGAGAGGGAGACCCAGTACTTC. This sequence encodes CASSNGQERETQYF.

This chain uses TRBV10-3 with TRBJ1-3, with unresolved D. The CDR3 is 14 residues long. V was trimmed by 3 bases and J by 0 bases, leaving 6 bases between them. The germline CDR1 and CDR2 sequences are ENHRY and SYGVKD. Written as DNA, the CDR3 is TGTGCCATCAGTGATCACAGCTCTGGAAACACCATATATTTT. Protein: CAISDHSSGNTIYF.

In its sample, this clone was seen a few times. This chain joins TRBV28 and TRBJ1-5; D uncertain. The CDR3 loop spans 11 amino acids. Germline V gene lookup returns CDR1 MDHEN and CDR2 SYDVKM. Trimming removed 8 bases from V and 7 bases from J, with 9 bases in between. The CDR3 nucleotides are TGTGCCAGCCAATCGGGACAGCCCCAGCATTTT. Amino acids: CASQSGQPQHF. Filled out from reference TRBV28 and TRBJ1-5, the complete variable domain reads DVKVTQSSRYLVKRTGEKVFLECVQDMDHENMFWYRQDPGLGLRLIYFSYDVKMKEKGDIPEGYSVSREKKERFSLILESASTNQTSMYLCASQSGQPQHFGDGTRLSIL.

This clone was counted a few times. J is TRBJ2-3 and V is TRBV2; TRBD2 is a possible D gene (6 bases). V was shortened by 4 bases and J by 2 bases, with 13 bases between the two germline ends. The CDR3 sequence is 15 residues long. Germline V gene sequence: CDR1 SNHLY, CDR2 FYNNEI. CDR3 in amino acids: CASSGSGQITDTQYF. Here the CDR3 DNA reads TGTGCCAGCAGTGGTAGCGGCCAAATCACAGATACGCAGTATTTT.

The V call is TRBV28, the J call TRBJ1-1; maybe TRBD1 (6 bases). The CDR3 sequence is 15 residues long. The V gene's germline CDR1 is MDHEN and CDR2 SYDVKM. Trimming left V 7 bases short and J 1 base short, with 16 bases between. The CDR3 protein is CASTSEGRGNTEAFF. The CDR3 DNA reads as TGTGCCAGCACCTCCGAGGGCAGGGGGAACACTGAAGCTTTCTTT.

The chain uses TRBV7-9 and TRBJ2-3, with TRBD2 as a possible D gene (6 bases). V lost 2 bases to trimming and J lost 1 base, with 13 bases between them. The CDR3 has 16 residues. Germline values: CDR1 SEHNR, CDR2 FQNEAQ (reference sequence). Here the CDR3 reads CASSLIRGGGTDTQYF. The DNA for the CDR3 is TGTGCCAGCAGCTTAATCCGTGGAGGGGGCACAGATACGCAGTATTTT.

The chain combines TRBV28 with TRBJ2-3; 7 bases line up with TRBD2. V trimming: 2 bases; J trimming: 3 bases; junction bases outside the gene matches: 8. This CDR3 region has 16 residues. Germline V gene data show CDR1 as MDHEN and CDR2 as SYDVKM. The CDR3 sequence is CASSLDSGVGTDTQYF. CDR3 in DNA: TGTGCCAGCAGTTTAGACAGCGGGGTAGGAACAGATACGCAGTATTTT.

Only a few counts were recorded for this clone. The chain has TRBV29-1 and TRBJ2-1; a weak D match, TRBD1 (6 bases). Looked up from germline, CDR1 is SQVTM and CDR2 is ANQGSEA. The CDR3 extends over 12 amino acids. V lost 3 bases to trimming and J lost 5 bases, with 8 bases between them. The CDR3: CSVDRGDNEQFF. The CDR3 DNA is TGCAGCGTTGACAGGGGCGACAATGAGCAGTTCTTC.

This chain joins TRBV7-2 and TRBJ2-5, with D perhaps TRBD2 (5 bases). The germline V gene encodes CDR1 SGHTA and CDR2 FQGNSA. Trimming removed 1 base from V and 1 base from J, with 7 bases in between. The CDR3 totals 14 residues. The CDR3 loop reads CASSLGRSQETQYF. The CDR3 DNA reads TGTGCCAGCAGCTTAGGGAGGTCCCAAGAGACCCAGTACTTC.

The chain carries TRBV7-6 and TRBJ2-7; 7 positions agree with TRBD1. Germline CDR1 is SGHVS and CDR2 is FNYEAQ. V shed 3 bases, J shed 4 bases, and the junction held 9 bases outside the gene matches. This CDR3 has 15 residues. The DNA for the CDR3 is TGTGCCAGCAGCTTGCGCCCGGACAGGTCTTACGAGCAGTACTTC. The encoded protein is CASSLRPDRSYEQYF.

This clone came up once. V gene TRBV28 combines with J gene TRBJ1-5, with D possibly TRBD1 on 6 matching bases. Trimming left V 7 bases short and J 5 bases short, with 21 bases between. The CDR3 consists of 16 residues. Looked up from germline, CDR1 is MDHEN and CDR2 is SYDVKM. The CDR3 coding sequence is TGTGCCAGCAATAATAGGGGGATTGGGGCGGATCAGCCCCAGCATTTT. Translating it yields CASNNRGIGADQPQHF.

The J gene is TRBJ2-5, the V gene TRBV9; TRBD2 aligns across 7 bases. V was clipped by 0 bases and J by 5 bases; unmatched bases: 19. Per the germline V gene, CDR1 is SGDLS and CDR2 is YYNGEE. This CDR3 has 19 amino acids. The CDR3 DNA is TGTGCCAGCAGCGTAGACGGTACCTATGGCGGGGGAGGGGAGGAGACCCAGTACTTC. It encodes CASSVDGTYGGGGEETQYF.

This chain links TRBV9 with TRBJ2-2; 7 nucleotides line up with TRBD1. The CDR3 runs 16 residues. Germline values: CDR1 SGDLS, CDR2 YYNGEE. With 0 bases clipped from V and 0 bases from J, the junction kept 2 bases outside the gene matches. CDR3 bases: TGTGCCAGCAGCGTAGGGCAGGGGGCGAACACCGGGGAGCTGTTTTTT. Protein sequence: CASSVGQGANTGELFF.

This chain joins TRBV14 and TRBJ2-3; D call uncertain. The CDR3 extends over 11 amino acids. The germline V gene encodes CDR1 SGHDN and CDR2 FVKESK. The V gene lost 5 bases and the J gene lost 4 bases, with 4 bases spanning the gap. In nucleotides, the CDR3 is TGTGCCAGCAGCTTCTCAGATACGCAGTATTTT. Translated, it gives CASSFSDTQYF.

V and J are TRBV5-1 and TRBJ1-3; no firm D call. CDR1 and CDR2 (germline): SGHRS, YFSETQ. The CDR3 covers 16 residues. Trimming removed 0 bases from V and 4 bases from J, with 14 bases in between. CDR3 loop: CASSLGELTGGNTIYF. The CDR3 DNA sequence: TGCGCCAGCAGCTTGGGTGAACTCACCGGGGGAAACACCATATATTTT.

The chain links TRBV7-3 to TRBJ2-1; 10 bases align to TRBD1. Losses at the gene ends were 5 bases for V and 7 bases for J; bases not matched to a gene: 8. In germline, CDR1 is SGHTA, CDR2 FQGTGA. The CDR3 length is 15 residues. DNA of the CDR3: TGTGCCAGCAGCCCGGTGGGACAGGGGAGGAATGAGCAGTTCTTC. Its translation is CASSPVGQGRNEQFF.

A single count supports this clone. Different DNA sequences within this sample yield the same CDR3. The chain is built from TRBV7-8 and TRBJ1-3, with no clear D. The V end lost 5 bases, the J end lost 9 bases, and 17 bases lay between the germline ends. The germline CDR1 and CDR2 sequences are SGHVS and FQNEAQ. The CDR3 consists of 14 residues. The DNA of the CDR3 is TGTGCCAGCAGCCTAGACCAAAGACAACCCACCATATATTTT. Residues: CASSLDQRQPTIYF.

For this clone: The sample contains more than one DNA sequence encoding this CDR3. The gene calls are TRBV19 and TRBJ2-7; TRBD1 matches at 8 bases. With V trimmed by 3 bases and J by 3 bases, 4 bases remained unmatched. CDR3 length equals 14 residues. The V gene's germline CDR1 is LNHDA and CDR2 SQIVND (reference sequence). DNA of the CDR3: TGTGCCAGTAGTATTCAGGGGGCGATCTACGAGCAGTACTTC. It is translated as CASSIQGAIYEQYF.

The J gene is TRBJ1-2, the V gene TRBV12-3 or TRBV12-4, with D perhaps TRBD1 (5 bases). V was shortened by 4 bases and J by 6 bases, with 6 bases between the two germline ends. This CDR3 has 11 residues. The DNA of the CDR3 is TGTGCCAGCAGTTGGGGCGATGGCTACACCTTC. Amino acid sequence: CASSWGDGYTF.

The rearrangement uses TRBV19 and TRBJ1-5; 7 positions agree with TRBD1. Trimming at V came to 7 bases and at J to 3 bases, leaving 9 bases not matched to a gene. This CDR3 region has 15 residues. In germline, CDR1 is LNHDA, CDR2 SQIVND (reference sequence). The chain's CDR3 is CASTQDRSLNQPQHF. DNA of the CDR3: TGTGCCAGTACCCAGGACAGGAGCCTCAATCAGCCCCAGCATTTT.

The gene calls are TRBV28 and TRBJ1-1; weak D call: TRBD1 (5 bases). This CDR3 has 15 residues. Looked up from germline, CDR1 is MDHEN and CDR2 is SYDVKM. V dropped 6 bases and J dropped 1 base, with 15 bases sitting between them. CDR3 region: CASSILSQGNTEAFF. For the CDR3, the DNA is TGTGCCAGCAGCATCCTTTCTCAGGGGAACACTGAAGCTTTCTTT. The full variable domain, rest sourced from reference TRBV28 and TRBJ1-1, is DVKVTQSSRYLVKRTGEKVFLECVQDMDHENMFWYRQDPGLGLRLIYFSYDVKMKEKGDIPEGYSVSREKKERFSLILESASTNQTSMYLCASSILSQGNTEAFFGQGTRLTVV.

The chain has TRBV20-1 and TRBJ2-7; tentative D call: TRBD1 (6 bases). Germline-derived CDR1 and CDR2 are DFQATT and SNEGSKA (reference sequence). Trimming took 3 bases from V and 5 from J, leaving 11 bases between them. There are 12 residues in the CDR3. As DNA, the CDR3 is TGCAGTGCTAGTCAGGGGCAAAACGAGCAGTACTTC. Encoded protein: CSASQGQNEQYF.

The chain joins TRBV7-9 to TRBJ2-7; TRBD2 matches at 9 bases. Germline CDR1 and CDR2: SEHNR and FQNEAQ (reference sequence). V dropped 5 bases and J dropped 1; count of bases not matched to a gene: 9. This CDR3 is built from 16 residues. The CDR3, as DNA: TGTGCCAGCAGCCCAGGGGCGGGAGGGGTATCCTACGAGCAGTACTTC. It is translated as CASSPGAGGVSYEQYF.

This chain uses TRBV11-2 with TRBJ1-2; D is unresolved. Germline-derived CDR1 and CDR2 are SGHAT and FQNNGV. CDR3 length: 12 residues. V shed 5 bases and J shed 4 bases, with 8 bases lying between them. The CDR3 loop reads CASSPGVYGYTF. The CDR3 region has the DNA TGTGCCAGCAGCCCCGGAGTCTATGGCTACACCTTC. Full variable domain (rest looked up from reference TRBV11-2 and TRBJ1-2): EAGVAQSPRYKIIEKRQSVAFWCNPISGHATLYWYQQILGQGPKLLIQFQNNGVVDDSQLPKDRFSAERLKGVDSTLKIQPAKLEDSAVYLCASSPGVYGYTFGSGTRLTVV.

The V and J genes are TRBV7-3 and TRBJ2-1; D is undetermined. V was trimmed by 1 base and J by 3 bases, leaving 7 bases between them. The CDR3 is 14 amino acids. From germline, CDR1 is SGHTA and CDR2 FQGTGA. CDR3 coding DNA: TGTGCCAGCAGCTTAATCGGCGGCTACAATGAGCAGTTCTTC. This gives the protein CASSLIGGYNEQFF. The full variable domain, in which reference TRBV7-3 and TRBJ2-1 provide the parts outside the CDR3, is GAGVSQTPSNKVTEKGKYVELRCDPISGHTALYWYRQSLGQGPEFLIYFQGTGAADDSGLPNDRFFAVRPEGSVSTLKIQRTERGDSAVYLCASSLIGGYNEQFFGPGTRLTVL.

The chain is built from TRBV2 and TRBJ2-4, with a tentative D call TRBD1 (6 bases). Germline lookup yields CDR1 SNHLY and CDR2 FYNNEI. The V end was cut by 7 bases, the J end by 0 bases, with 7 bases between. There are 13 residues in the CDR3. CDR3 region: CASNREAKNIQYF. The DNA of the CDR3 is TGTGCCAGCAACAGGGAAGCCAAAAACATTCAGTACTTC.